This T cell receptor beta chain was recorded in a study of regulatory T cells in long-lasting Graves disease (dated by TCRdb to the early 2020s). Notes on the research overall: Patients with newly diagnosed Graves' disease had been on antithyroid drugs for under 3 months. Peripheral blood TCR sequencing and RNA sequencing compared persistent Graves' disease patients with newly diagnosed Graves' disease patients. TCR sequencing covered about 13 persistent and about 20 newly diagnosed Graves' disease patients, about 35 samples in total. The study was registered as a clinical trial and conducted in China. Beyond this particular receptor, the publication reports: As a limitation, the authors acknowledged that the small sample size may reduce accuracy. More public clonotypes were shared among persistent patients (around 2,600) than among newly diagnosed patients (966). TRBV28, TRBJ1-2 and TRBJ2-5 were preferentially used in persistent disease, while TRBV20-1 and TRBJ2-1 were favored in newly diagnosed disease. Compared with newly diagnosed patients, persistent Graves' disease patients had lower TCR Shannon entropy and fewer highly expanded clones, which suggests clonal expansion. Sequencing and analysis were restricted to the TCR beta chain. Peripheral blood alone was examined, since thyroid tissue, which constituted the primary lesion, could not be accessed.

Library prep was done by multiplex PCR. Sequencer: Illumina HiSeq 4000. iRepertoire HTBI primers and Arm-PCR amplification of CDR3 regions were used to construct TCR beta libraries. Gel purification was performed on PCR products prior to sequencing. Processing in the source paper ran as follows. Gene usage analysis of CDR3 amino acid clonotypes used the approximately 56 TRBV and some 13 TRBJ segments found across samples. COPE and FqMerger were used to merge the filtered high-quality paired reads into contigs. BLAST was used to align contigs to IMGT TRBV, TRBD and TRBJ reference genes, with CDR3 defined following IMGT. Highly expanded clones were defined as clonotypes with a frequency above 0.1%. Repertoire diversity was measured by Shannon entropy, and V-J evenness by the Gini coefficient. Public clonotypes were defined as clonotypes shared by more than one individual. The public sequencing data were trimmed at Q25 with fastp and processed into clonotypes with MiXCR by TCRdb, which kept only in-frame beta chains. Every distinct CDR3 protein forms one entry, paired with its most common genes and DNA. TCRdb's processing, not the authors', yielded these V and J calls. Here the sample has 440,000 or so distinct CDR3 sequences; about 15% occur a single time. The biggest ten clones account for about 11% of the sample.

Sample time point, as interpreted from the label and publication: newly diagnosed GD, antithyroid drugs for less than 3 months. For both TCR sequencing and RNA sequencing, RNA was extracted from PBMCs in TRIzol. The diagnosis of Graves' disease was made according to American Thyroid Association guidelines. Recruitment of patients was carried out at an endocrinology department in Xi'an, China. Each patient gave about 10 milliliters of peripheral blood, collected in an EDTA anticoagulant tube. Ficoll Paque Plus density gradient separation was used to isolate PBMCs, and no further T cell sorting was performed. An Agilent 2100 Bioanalyzer and agarose gel were used to assess RNA quality, and a NanoDrop 2000 was used to measure RNA concentration. Details on this clonotype: Its specific antigen is unknown. Base qualities are missing; no much larger clone stands one base away.

CDR1 and CDR2 are drawn from the germline V gene (reference sequence): LNHDA, SQIVND. Here V drops 7 bases and J drops 5 bases, and the junction holds 6 bases not matched to any gene. CDR3 length: 13 amino acids, cysteine to phenylalanine. Kept here is only the CDR3 DNA, which spans 39 bases and is read in frame from base 1. The data also belong to a second study, concerning T cells in Graves' hyperthyroidism and ophthalmopathy. The second study's authors report: Stable Graves' hyperthyroidism was defined as the absence of progression to ophthalmopathy over 18 months of follow-up. The hyperthyroidism patients were between 18 and 65 years old and newly diagnosed, with a disease duration of less than 2 months. Patients with uncontrolled infections, other autoimmune diseases, pregnancy or lactation were excluded. Diagnoses were based on clinical symptoms, serum thyroxine and TRAb, thyroid ultrasound and orbital computed tomography. The TCR CDR3 was subjected to a first round of RT-PCR using the HTBI primer set and the Qiagen OneStep RT-PCR kit. Most expanded thyroid clonotypes (frequency above 0.001) were also detected in blood, a finding suggesting that blood repertoires may reflect thyroid immune responses. A 13 V-J signature model separated ophthalmopathy from stable hyperthyroidism, with approximately 87% sensitivity and about 81% specificity in cross-validation and 80%/75% in testing. During validation, the model predicted progression to ophthalmopathy a median of approximately 6.5 months ahead of onset, with around 70% sensitivity and 72% to 85% specificity. A discovery cohort of about 100 patients, about 40 with Graves' ophthalmopathy and fewer than 65 with stable Graves' hyperthyroidism, was used to find distinguishing TCR V-J signatures. Prospective prediction of ophthalmopathy was tested in an independent validation cohort of 18 to 20 hyperthyroidism patients and 17 patients who later progressed to ophthalmopathy. The 75 to 100 discovery patients were randomly split 7:3 into training and test sets. The study also compared thyroid tissue and blood T-cell repertoires from roughly six Graves' hyperthyroidism patients. After blood sampling, hyperthyroidism patients were treated with methimazole at a starting dose of 30 mg daily, and ophthalmopathy patients were treated with high-dose intravenous methylprednisolone. Libraries were constructed in a second round of multiplex PCR, after which size selection and purification were carried out. Libraries were sequenced paired-end with 100 bp reads on an Illumina HiSeq2000. SOAPnuke was used to process the raw data, throwing out any read that contained adapters or uncalled bases, had a mean Phred below 15, or lacked an exact constant-primer or identifier match. COPE v1.2.5 was used to merge high-quality paired reads, and clonotypes were defined as unique nucleotide sequences. MiTCR v1.1 was used to align clonotypes to the IMGT TRBV, TRBD and TRBJ reference segments. Only V-J combinations with frequency above 0.0001, covering 99.2% of repertoires, were analysed. A TCS score was defined as the ratio between F50 (clonal expansion) and ExV (chaos), using BLOSUM62-based TCRdist between CDR3 peptides within each V-J. Welch's t-statistics and random forest reduced just over 500 V-J features to 10 to 15, which were used in a naive Bayes classifier (R e1071). Sample size was not statistically predetermined, and blinding of investigators to group allocation was not performed. According to the paper, TCR Vbeta CDR3 sequencing was carried out on 135 peripheral blood samples, which came from approximately 41 ophthalmopathy, approximately 72 hyperthyroidism and roughly 17 progressor patients.

Here the sequenced sample was peripheral blood mononuclear cells (PBMCs), taken at new diagnosis, from a patient treated with antithyroid drugs. This sequence uses TRBV19 and TRBJ1-1; TRBD1 fits 8 bases in the junction. The receptor comes from a woman aged 25-40 years with Graves disease. Donor details come from another sample of the same person, matched by shared clones. The CDR3 protein: CASTRGRRTEAFF. The nucleotides are TGTGCCAGTACCAGGGGGCGCAGGACTGAAGCTTTCTTT.